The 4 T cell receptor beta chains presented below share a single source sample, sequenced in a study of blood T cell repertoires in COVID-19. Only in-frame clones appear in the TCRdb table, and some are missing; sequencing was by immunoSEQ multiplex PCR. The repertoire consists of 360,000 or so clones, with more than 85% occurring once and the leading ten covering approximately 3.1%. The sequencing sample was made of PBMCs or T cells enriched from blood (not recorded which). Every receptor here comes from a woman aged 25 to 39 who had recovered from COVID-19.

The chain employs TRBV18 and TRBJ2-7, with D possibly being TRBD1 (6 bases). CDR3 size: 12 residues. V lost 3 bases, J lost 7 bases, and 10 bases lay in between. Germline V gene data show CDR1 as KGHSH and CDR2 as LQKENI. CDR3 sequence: CASSPAQGEQYF. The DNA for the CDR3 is TGTGCCAGCTCACCGGCTCAGGGGGAGCAGTACTTC. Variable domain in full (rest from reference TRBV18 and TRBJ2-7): NAGVMQNPRHLVRRRGQEARLRCSPMKGHSHVYWYRQLPEEGLKFMVYLQKENIIDESGMPKERFSAEFPKEGPSILRIQQVVRGDSAAYFCASSPAQGEQYFGPGTRLTVT.

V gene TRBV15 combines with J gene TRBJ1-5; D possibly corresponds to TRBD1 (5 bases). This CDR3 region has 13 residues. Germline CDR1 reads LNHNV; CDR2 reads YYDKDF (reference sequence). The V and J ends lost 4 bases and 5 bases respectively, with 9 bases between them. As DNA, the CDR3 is TGTGCCACCAGCACGGGACTCCATCAGCCCCAGCATTTT. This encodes CATSTGLHQPQHF.

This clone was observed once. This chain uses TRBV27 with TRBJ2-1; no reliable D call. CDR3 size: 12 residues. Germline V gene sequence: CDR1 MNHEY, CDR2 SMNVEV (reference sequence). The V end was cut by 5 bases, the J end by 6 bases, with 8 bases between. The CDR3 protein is CASSRLLNEQFF. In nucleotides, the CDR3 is TGTGCCAGCAGTCGGTTACTCAATGAGCAGTTCTTC.

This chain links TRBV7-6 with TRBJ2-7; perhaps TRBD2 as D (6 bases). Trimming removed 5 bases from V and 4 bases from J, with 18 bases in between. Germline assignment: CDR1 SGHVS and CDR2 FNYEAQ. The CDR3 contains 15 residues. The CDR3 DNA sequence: TGTGCCAGCAGCGTGACTGGCGGGGACCTTTACGAGCAGTACTTC. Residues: CASSVTGGDLYEQYF.